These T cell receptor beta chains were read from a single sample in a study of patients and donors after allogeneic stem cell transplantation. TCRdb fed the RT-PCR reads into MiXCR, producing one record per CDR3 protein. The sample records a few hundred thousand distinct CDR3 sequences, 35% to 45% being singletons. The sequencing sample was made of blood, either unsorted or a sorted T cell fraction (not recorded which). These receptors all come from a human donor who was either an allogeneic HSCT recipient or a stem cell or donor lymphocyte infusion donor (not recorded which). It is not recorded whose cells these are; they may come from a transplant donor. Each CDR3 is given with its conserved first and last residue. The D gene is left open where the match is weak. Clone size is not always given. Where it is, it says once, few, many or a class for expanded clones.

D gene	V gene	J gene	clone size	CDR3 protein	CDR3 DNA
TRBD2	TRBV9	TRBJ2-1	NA	CASSISGGPSYNEQFF	TGTGCCAGCAGCATTAGCGGGGGGCCCTCCTACAATGAGCAGTTCTTC
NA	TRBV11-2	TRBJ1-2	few	CASSSYEPRGYGYTF	TGTGCCAGCAGCTCCTATGAGCCCAGGGGCTATGGCTACACCTTC
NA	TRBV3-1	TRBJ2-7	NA	CASSQGILPVYEQYF	TGTGCCAGCAGCCAGGGTATTCTACCTGTCTACGAGCAGTACTTC
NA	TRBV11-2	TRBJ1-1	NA	CASSLRKMTEEAFF	TGTGCCAGCAGCTTAAGGAAGATGACAGAAGAAGCTTTCTTT
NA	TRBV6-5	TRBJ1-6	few	CASTQQMGNSPLHF	TGTGCCAGCACCCAACAAATGGGGAATTCACCCCTCCACTTT
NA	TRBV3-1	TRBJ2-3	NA	CASSQGVADTQYF	TGTGCCAGCAGCCAGGGGGTAGCAGATACGCAGTATTTT
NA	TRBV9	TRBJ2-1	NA	CASSPQSITYNEQFF	TGTGCCAGCAGCCCCCAATCGATCACCTACAATGAGCAGTTCTTC
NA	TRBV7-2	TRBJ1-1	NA	CASSPIGNEAFF	TGTGCCAGCAGCCCTATTGGGAATGAAGCTTTCTTT
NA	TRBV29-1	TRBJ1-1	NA	CSVENSVNTEAFF	TGCAGCGTGGAAAACTCAGTGAACACTGAAGCTTTCTTT
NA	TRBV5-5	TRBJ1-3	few	CASSLRAPGNTIYF	TGTGCCAGCAGCTTGAGAGCGCCTGGAAACACCATATATTTT
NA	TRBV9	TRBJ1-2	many	CASSASMGNLPYGYTF	TGTGCCAGCAGCGCATCCATGGGGAACCTCCCCTATGGCTACACCTTC
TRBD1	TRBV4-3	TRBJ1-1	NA	CASSQVRGLNTEAFF	TGCGCCAGCAGCCAAGTAAGGGGGCTGAACACTGAAGCTTTCTTT
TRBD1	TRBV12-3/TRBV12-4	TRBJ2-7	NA	CASSFFGTESYEQYF	TGTGCCAGCAGTTTCTTTGGGACAGAGTCCTACGAGCAGTACTTC
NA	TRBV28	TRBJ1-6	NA	CASSLSADLHF	TGTGCCAGCAGTTTATCGGCGGACCTGCACTTT
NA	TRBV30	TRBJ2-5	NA	CAWSVFQGVTETQYF	TGTGCCTGGAGTGTATTTCAGGGCGTGACAGAGACCCAGTACTTC
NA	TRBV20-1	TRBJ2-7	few	CSARDQGYEQYF	TGCAGTGCTAGAGATCAAGGGTACGAGCAGTACTTC
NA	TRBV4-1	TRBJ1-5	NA	CASSQEGATNQNQPQHF	TGCGCCAGCAGCCAAGAAGGAGCAACAAATCAGAATCAGCCCCAGCATTTT
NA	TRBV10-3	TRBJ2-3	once	CATSGDSTDTQYF	TGTGCCACCTCAGGGGATAGCACAGATACGCAGTATTTT
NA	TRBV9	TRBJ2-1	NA	CASSPPGGSNEQFF	TGTGCCAGCAGCCCCCCCGGGGGCAGCAATGAGCAGTTCTTC
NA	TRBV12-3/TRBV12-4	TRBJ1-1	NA	CASSLPTGSPAWNTEAFF	TGTGCCAGCAGTTTACCGACCGGGTCCCCGGCCTGGAACACTGAAGCTTTCTTT
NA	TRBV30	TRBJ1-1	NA	CAWSVRRINTEAFF	TGTGCCTGGAGTGTACGGAGGATTAACACTGAAGCTTTCTTT
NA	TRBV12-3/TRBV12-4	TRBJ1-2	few	CASGGEGYTF	TGTGCCAGCGGGGGAGAAGGCTACACCTTC
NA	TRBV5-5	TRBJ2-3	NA	CASSLGPYTDTQYF	TGTGCCAGCAGCTTGGGCCCGTACACAGATACGCAGTATTTT
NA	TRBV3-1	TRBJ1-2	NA	CASSQLYFNYGYTF	TGTGCCAGCAGCCAACTTTACTTTAACTATGGCTACACCTTC
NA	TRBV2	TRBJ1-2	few	CAGDLDASYGYTF	TGTGCCGGAGACCTGGACGCCTCATATGGCTACACCTTC
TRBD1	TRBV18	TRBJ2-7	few	CASSPRTGSHEQYF	TGTGCCAGCTCACCAAGGACAGGGAGCCACGAGCAGTACTTC
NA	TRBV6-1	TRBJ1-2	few	CASSVTINYGYTF	TGTGCCAGCAGTGTGACAATCAACTATGGCTACACCTTC
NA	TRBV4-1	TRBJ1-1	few	CASSQGPGKNTEAFF	TGCGCCAGCAGCCAAGGTCCGGGTAAGAACACTGAAGCTTTCTTT
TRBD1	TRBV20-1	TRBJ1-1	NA	CSAVPGQGEPNSNTEAFF	TGCAGTGCTGTCCCGGGACAGGGGGAACCGAATTCGAACACTGAAGCTTTCTTT
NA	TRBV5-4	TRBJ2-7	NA	CASSLRPNYEQYF	TGTGCCAGCAGCTTGCGACCTAACTACGAGCAGTACTTC
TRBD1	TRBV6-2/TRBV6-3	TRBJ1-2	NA	CASSQTWTGANYGYTF	TGTGCCAGCAGTCAAACCTGGACAGGAGCTAACTATGGCTACACCTTC
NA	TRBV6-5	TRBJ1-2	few	CASNGDGSYGYTF	TGTGCCAGCAACGGGGACGGATCCTATGGCTACACCTTC
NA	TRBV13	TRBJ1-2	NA	CASSLGNGKYGGYTF	TGTGCCAGCAGCTTAGGAAACGGAAAATACGGGGGCTACACCTTC
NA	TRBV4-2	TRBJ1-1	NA	CASSQDRASREMNTEAFF	TGTGCCAGCAGCCAAGATCGTGCCAGCCGGGAGATGAACACTGAAGCTTTCTTT
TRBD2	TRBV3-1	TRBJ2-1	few	CASSQAWTSTRGQFF	TGTGCCAGCAGCCAAGCCTGGACTAGCACACGGGGGCAGTTCTTC
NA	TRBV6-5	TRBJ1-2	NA	CATWRDAETGYTF	TGTGCCACCTGGAGGGATGCCGAGACGGGCTACACCTTC
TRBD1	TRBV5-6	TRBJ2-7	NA	CASSLLDRWYEQYF	TGTGCCAGCAGCTTGCTGGACAGGTGGTACGAGCAGTACTTC
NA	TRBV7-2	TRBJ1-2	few	CASSLDRIYGYTF	TGTGCCAGCAGCTTAGACCGGATCTATGGCTACACCTTC